This TCR beta chain was recovered during a study of beta chain features in type 1 diabetes. A few counts support this clone. Isolated RNA was reverse transcribed in full, so expressed TCRB transcripts were sequenced. Data came from immunoSEQ multiplex PCR; TCRdb stores just in-frame clones and leaves some out. The repertoire includes 350,000 to 400,000 clones, around 16% of them detected once, and under 0.02% sits in the top ten. CDR3 length: 18 residues. Trimming at V came to 0 bases and at J to 1 base, leaving 10 bases not matched to a gene. Germline CDR1 and CDR2: SGDLS and YYNGEE. This chain joins TRBV9 and TRBJ2-3; 8 bases map to TRBD2. Sequenced: naive CD4+ T cells from blood. The receptor's source is a young woman in good health. As DNA, the CDR3 is TGTGCCAGCAGCGTAGCCCCGACGGGGGGGGATCGCACAGATACGCAGTATTTT. It is translated as CASSVAPTGGDRTDTQYF.